Listed below are T cell receptor beta chains from one sample, sequenced in a study of blood T cell repertoires in COVID-19. Generated by immunoSEQ multiplex PCR, the TCRdb table keeps only in-frame clones and is missing some. The data show about 84,000 clones, 60% to 75% seen once. Specimen: peripheral blood. The receptors here all came from a man aged 45-65 years with active or convalescent COVID-19. CDR3s include the opening cysteine and the closing phenylalanine or tryptophan. The order of the fields is J gene, D gene, V gene, clone size, CDR3 protein, CDR3 DNA. The D gene is left open where the match is weak. The size entry is marked missing in some rows and otherwise reads once, few, many or a size class.

J: TRBJ1-4
D: NA
V: TRBV4-2
size: once
CDR3: CASSRTVGETNEKLFF
DNA: TGTGCCAGCAGCCGTACGGTGGGAGAAACTAATGAAAAACTGTTTTTT

J: TRBJ2-5
D: NA
V: TRBV11-2
size: NA
CDR3: CASSLTPGSGETQYF
DNA: TGTGCCAGCAGCTTAACCCCAGGTAGTGGGGAGACCCAGTACTTC

J: TRBJ2-3
D: NA
V: TRBV7-3
size: NA
CDR3: CASSQGGGGSTDTQYF
DNA: TGTGCCAGCAGCCAGGGAGGTGGAGGGAGCACAGATACGCAGTATTTT

J: TRBJ1-5
D: TRBD1
V: TRBV19
size: NA
CDR3: CASSPPARGLEQPQHF
DNA: TGTGCCAGTAGTCCCCCGGCCAGGGGGCTTGAACAGCCCCAGCATTTT

J: TRBJ1-5
D: NA
V: TRBV7-8
size: NA
CDR3: CASSFQGQGNQPQHF
DNA: TGTGCCAGCAGCTTTCAGGGTCAGGGCAATCAGCCCCAGCATTTT

J: TRBJ2-5
D: NA
V: TRBV5-1
size: NA
CDR3: CASSLEAVWETQYF
DNA: TGCGCCAGCAGCTTGGAGGCGGTTTGGGAGACCCAGTACTTC

J: TRBJ1-1
D: TRBD1
V: TRBV11-3
size: NA
CDR3: CASSYRGNTEAFF
DNA: TGTGCCAGCAGCTACAGGGGGAACACTGAAGCTTTCTTT

J: TRBJ2-5
D: NA
V: TRBV7-8
size: few
CDR3: CASEGASEAETQYF
DNA: TGTGCGAGCGAGGGGGCTAGCGAGGCGGAGACCCAGTACTTC

J: TRBJ2-3
D: TRBD1
V: TRBV3-1/TRBV3-2
size: NA
CDR3: CASSGDRGRRDTQYF
DNA: TGTGCCAGCAGCGGGGACAGGGGGCGTCGAGATACGCAGTATTTT

J: TRBJ2-1
D: TRBD2
V: TRBV7-2
size: NA
CDR3: CASNWRGDNEQFF
DNA: TGTGCCAGCAATTGGCGGGGGGACAATGAGCAGTTCTTC

J: TRBJ2-7
D: TRBD1
V: TRBV9
size: NA
CDR3: CASSTSTGSEQYF
DNA: TGTGCCAGCAGTACATCGACAGGGAGCGAGCAGTACTTC

J: TRBJ1-5
D: NA
V: TRBV5-1
size: NA
CDR3: CASSAGHDNQPQHF
DNA: TGCGCCAGCAGCGCCGGTCACGATAATCAGCCCCAGCATTTT

J: TRBJ2-7
D: TRBD2
V: TRBV9
size: NA
CDR3: CASSPLAGAGEQYF
DNA: TGTGCCAGCAGCCCACTAGCGGGGGCAGGGGAGCAGTACTTC

J: TRBJ2-3
D: NA
V: TRBV4-3
size: NA
CDR3: CASSQSGGLGTTDTQYF
DNA: TGCGCCAGCAGCCAATCAGGGGGGTTGGGAACCACAGATACGCAGTATTTT

J: TRBJ1-2
D: NA
V: TRBV2
size: NA
CDR3: CASSATEADYGYTF
DNA: TGTGCCAGCAGTGCCACGGAGGCGGACTATGGCTACACCTTC

J: TRBJ2-3
D: NA
V: TRBV11-3
size: NA
CDR3: CASSSSIRDTQYF
DNA: TGTGCCAGCAGCTCTAGTATTCGGGATACGCAGTATTTT

J: TRBJ2-5
D: TRBD1
V: TRBV5-1
size: NA
CDR3: CASSWGTAYQETQYF
DNA: TGCGCCAGCAGCTGGGGGACAGCCTACCAAGAGACCCAGTACTTC

J: TRBJ2-1
D: TRBD2
V: TRBV19
size: NA
CDR3: CASSMEGGRHSSYNEQFF
DNA: TGTGCCAGTAGTATGGAGGGAGGGAGGCACAGCTCCTACAATGAGCAGTTCTTC

J: TRBJ2-5
D: TRBD2
V: TRBV25-1
size: NA
CDR3: CASSVAGAQYF
DNA: TGTGCCAGCAGTGTAGCGGGGGCCCAGTACTTC

J: TRBJ1-1
D: TRBD1
V: TRBV29-1
size: NA
CDR3: CSVKQGMNTEAFF
DNA: TGCAGCGTGAAACAGGGGATGAACACTGAAGCTTTCTTT

J: TRBJ2-1
D: TRBD2
V: TRBV6-5
size: few
CDR3: CASTPGLGDNEQFF
DNA: TGTGCCAGCACTCCGGGACTAGGGGACAATGAGCAGTTCTTC

J: TRBJ2-7
D: TRBD2
V: TRBV12-3/TRBV12-4
size: NA
CDR3: CASRRGIHEQYF
DNA: TGTGCCAGCAGGCGGGGGATCCACGAGCAGTACTTC

J: TRBJ2-1
D: TRBD2
V: TRBV3-1/TRBV3-2
size: NA
CDR3: CASSQDRGGHNEQFF
DNA: TGTGCCAGCAGCCAAGATCGGGGGGGCCACAATGAGCAGTTCTTC

J: TRBJ2-7
D: TRBD2
V: TRBV7-9
size: NA
CDR3: CASSSRTSGGYEQYF
DNA: TGTGCCAGCAGCTCCCGGACTAGCGGGGGTTACGAGCAGTACTTC

J: TRBJ1-1
D: NA
V: TRBV14
size: few
CDR3: CASCQADRLNTEAFF
DNA: TGTGCCAGCTGCCAGGCGGACAGATTGAACACTGAAGCTTTCTTT

J: TRBJ2-2
D: TRBD2
V: TRBV7-9
size: NA
CDR3: CASSSSTSAAGELFF
DNA: TGTGCCAGCAGCTCTTCGACTAGCGCGGCCGGGGAGCTGTTTTTT

J: TRBJ2-7
D: NA
V: TRBV4-1
size: NA
CDR3: CASSQDRSGPYYEQYF
DNA: TGCGCCAGCAGCCAAGATCGATCGGGTCCATACTACGAGCAGTACTTC

J: TRBJ1-4
D: TRBD1
V: TRBV19
size: many
CDR3: CASRDREKLFF
DNA: TGTGCCAGCCGGGACAGAGAAAAACTGTTTTTT